This note documents a single T cell receptor (beta chain) sequence. The record originates from a study of shared clonotypes between healthy human individuals. The assay used deep level. Splitting of each subset's genomic DNA was done evenly across several immunoSEQ plates. TCRdb's table, derived via immunoSEQ multiplex PCR, lists solely in-frame clones and lacks some. The table lists 980,000 or so clones, around three quarters of them singletons. The germline gives CDR1 ENHRY, CDR2 SYGVKD. The trim removed 6 bases at V and 2 bases at J, leaving 3 bases unmatched. CDR3 length: 13 residues. Material: memory CD4+ T cells sorted from blood. Indicated subset: CD45RA-negative fraction. This sequence was found in a man between 18 and 35 years old in good health. The chain has TRBV10-3 and TRBJ1-2; TRBD1 matches at 7 bases. The CDR3 sequence: CAIRQGENYGYTF. The CDR3 nucleotides read TGTGCCATCAGGCAGGGGGAGAACTATGGCTACACCTTC.